The 14 T cell receptor beta chains below all came from one sample that was sequenced in a study of blood T cell repertoires in COVID-19. Produced via immunoSEQ multiplex PCR; TCRdb's table is partial and in-frame only. The table lists roughly 80,000 clones, approximately 90% of them singletons, with over 1.5% in the top ten. Sequenced sample: peripheral blood. These receptors were taken from a man in his 60s with acute or convalescent COVID-19.

The sample holds a few counts of this clone. The chain employs TRBV5-1 and TRBJ1-1; weak D call: TRBD1 (5 bases). Germline CDR1 and CDR2: SGHRS and YFSETQ. Trimming took off 2 bases at V and 1 base at J, with 12 bases between the two ends. This CDR3 has 15 residues. CDR3 protein: CASSLSRQRNTEAFF. The CDR3 region has the DNA TGCGCCAGCAGCTTATCTAGACAGAGGAACACTGAAGCTTTCTTT.

In this sample, this clone turned up a few times. Here the CDR3 reads CASSPNIGAYEAFF. The CDR3 nucleotides read TGTGCCAGCAGCCCTAACATTGGAGCCTATGAAGCTTTCTTT. The chain has TRBV9 and TRBJ1-1; no clear D gene. The V gene lost 4 bases and the J gene lost 7 bases, with 17 bases spanning the gap. This CDR3 is built from 14 residues. Germline loops: CDR1 SGDLS, CDR2 YYNGEE. Full variable domain (remainder filled in from reference TRBV9 and TRBJ1-1): DSGVTQTPKHLITATGQRVTLRCSPRSGDLSVYWYQQSLDQGLQFLIQYYNGEERAKGNILERFSAQQFPDLHSELNLSSLELGDSALYFCASSPNIGAYEAFFGQGTRLTVV.

This clone appeared once. The chain combines TRBV30 with TRBJ2-1, with D unclear. The CDR3 consists of 11 residues. Germline loops: CDR1 GTSNPN, CDR2 SVGIG (reference sequence). Trimming cost V 6 bases and J 7 bases, with 10 bases left between them. The CDR3 region has the DNA TGTGCCTGCGCGCACGCGAATGAGCAGTTCTTC. It specifies CACAHANEQFF.

Comments on this clone: Without the conserved terminal phenylalanine or tryptophan, this CDR3 likely stems from a read error. The DNA is left out, because the CDR3 cannot be placed on it with certainty; the CDR3 is given as TCRdb lists it. V and J are TRBV7-5 and TRBJ2-7; the table's D gene call, TRBD2, was not cross checked with the DNA. TRBV7-5 is a pseudogene. The CDR3 sequence runs 8 residues, both termini included. The CDR3 is CAPLPGSI.

The chain is built from TRBV27 and TRBJ1-5; D ambiguous. CDR1 is MNHEY, CDR2 SMNVEV, per germline (reference sequence). CDR3 size: 12 residues. V lost 4 bases to trimming and J lost 6 bases, with 7 bases between them. CDR3 sequence reads: CASSSISQPQHF. The CDR3 coding sequence is TGTGCCAGCAGTTCGATTAGTCAGCCCCAGCATTTT.

This clone showed up just once. This chain uses TRBV28 with TRBJ1-3; D is unresolved. Trimming removed 10 bases from V and 3 bases from J, with 10 bases in between. The CDR3 is 12 amino acids. CDR1 and CDR2 from the germline V gene are MDHEN and SYDVKM. DNA of the CDR3: TGTGCCACCGAAGAGGGTGGAAACACCATATATTTT. This sequence encodes CATEEGGNTIYF.

The V and J genes are TRBV18 and TRBJ1-3; D is uncertain. CDR1 and CDR2 from the germline V gene are KGHSH and LQKENI. This CDR3 has 16 residues. Trimming left V 3 bases short and J 0 bases short, with 12 bases between. The CDR3 DNA reads TGTGCCAGCTCACCCGTGCCTCTAAGCTCTGGAAACACCATATATTTT. Its protein is CASSPVPLSSGNTIYF.

The chain joins TRBV7-2 to TRBJ2-2, with a tentative D call TRBD2 (5 bases). The V gene lost 1 base and the J gene lost 4 bases, with 13 bases spanning the gap. The CDR3 covers 16 residues. Germline values: CDR1 SGHTA, CDR2 FQGNSA. The CDR3 DNA is TGTGCCAGCAGCTTAGGTCCAGCGGACTCCACCGGGGAGCTGTTTTTT. Encoded protein: CASSLGPADSTGELFF.

The chain employs TRBV4-2 and TRBJ1-6; D call uncertain. Trimming shortened V by 1 base and J by 0 bases, and 7 bases separated the two germline ends. Germline V gene data show CDR1 as LGHNA and CDR2 as YNFKEQ. This CDR3 region has 16 residues. The CDR3 spells CASSQGRSSYNSPLHF. CDR3 nucleotide sequence: TGTGCCAGCAGCCAAGGCCGGAGCTCCTATAATTCACCCCTCCACTTT.

This chain uses TRBV1 with TRBJ1-2; TRBD1 was called by the table and not checked on the DNA. TRBV1 is given as a pseudogene. This CDR3 has 12 residues. CDR3 coding DNA: TGCACCAGCAGCCGGCACCTCTATGGCTACACCTTC. This sequence encodes CTSSRHLYGYTF.

The chain employs TRBV4-3 and TRBJ1-1, with no clear D. This CDR3 has 14 amino acids. Germline V gives CDR1 LGHNA, CDR2 YSLEER. The ends were cut back, 0 bases at V and 7 bases at J, with 12 bases in the middle. CDR3 amino acids: CASSQDGGENEAFF. The DNA for the CDR3 is TGCGCCAGCAGCCAAGACGGTGGGGAGAATGAAGCTTTCTTT.

CDR3 amino acids: CASSVGGIYGYTF. CDR3 sequence (DNA): TGTGCCAGCAGCGTAGGAGGTATCTATGGCTACACCTTC. The chain combines TRBV9 with TRBJ1-2, with unresolved D. CDR3 size: 13 residues. The V gene lost 0 bases and the J gene lost 4 bases, with 7 bases spanning the gap. Germline V CDR1 and CDR2: SGDLS, YYNGEE.

The chain has TRBV18 and TRBJ1-5; 10 bases are shared with TRBD1. This CDR3 is 16 amino acids long. The junction had 9 bases not matched to a gene; V was cut back by 6 bases and J by 4 bases. Looked up from germline, CDR1 is KGHSH and CDR2 is LQKENI. The CDR3 sequence is CASSSTGQGLNQPQHF. In nucleotides, the CDR3 is TGTGCCAGCTCGTCAACGGGACAGGGGCTGAATCAGCCCCAGCATTTT.

This clone was seen once. The gene calls are TRBV19 and TRBJ1-6; tentatively, D is TRBD1 (6 bases). CDR3 size: 16 residues. CDR1 and CDR2 (germline): LNHDA, SQIVND (reference sequence). The V and J ends lost 7 bases and 0 bases respectively, with 13 bases between them. Here the CDR3 DNA reads TGTGCCAGTACCCAGGACAGAAGCTCCTATAATTCACCCCTCCACTTT. Amino acid sequence: CASTQDRSSYNSPLHF.